One and the same sample provided the 19 T cell receptor beta chains below, sequenced in a study of molecular identifiers for immune sequencing clone quantification. TCRdb fed the PCR reads into MiXCR, producing one record per CDR3 protein. This table holds 63,000 or so distinct CDR3 sequences, around 17% found once. Sequenced sample: naive CD8+ T cells from blood, with Jurkat cell RNA spiked in. The subset was: FACS-sorted CD8+CD4-CCR7+CD45RA+ naive T cells. The receptors were sampled from a human donor in good health. Some libraries in this study had Jurkat cell RNA spiked in.

This clonotype was seen ten or more times. The chain combines TRBV30 with TRBJ1-1, with unresolved D. The CDR3 is 14 amino acids. Germline V gives CDR1 GTSNPN, CDR2 SVGIG (reference sequence). With 3 bases removed from V and 8 bases from J, the gap between germline ends came to 19 bases. CDR3 in DNA: TGTGCCTGGAGAGGCCCCCCTACGGGATCCGAAGCTTTCTTT. Protein: CAWRGPPTGSEAFF.

This clonotype has a count of ten or more. The chain is built from TRBV7-2 and TRBJ1-1; TRBD1 might be the D (6 bases). CDR1 SGHTA and CDR2 FQGNSA come from the germline V gene. Trimming cost V 4 bases and J 7 bases, with 13 bases left between them. This CDR3 spans 13 amino acids. CDR3 in amino acids: CASSSDSLGEAFF. As DNA, the CDR3 is TGTGCCAGCAGCTCGGACAGTCTGGGTGAAGCTTTCTTT. The whole variable domain, remainder taken from reference TRBV7-2 and TRBJ1-1, is GAGVSQSPSNKVTEKGKDVELRCDPISGHTALYWYRQSLGQGLEFLIYFQGNSAPDKSGLPSDRFSAERTGGSVSTLTIQRTQQEDSAVYLCASSSDSLGEAFFGQGTRLTVV.

This clonotype was observed many times. This chain links TRBV29-1 with TRBJ1-3, with no clear D. The V end was cut by 0 bases, the J end by 0 bases, with 9 bases between. Germline V gene lookup returns CDR1 SQVTM and CDR2 ANQGSEA. The CDR3 has 15 amino acids. As DNA, the CDR3 is TGCAGCGTTGAAGATTGGGAGAGCTCTGGAAACACCATATATTTT. Its translation: CSVEDWESSGNTIYF. Drawing the rest from reference TRBV29-1 and TRBJ1-3, the complete variable domain is SAVISQKPSRDICQRGTSLTIQCQVDSQVTMMFWYRQQPGQSLTLIATANQGSEATYESGFVIDKFPISRPNLTFSTLTVSNMSPEDSSIYLCSVEDWESSGNTIYFGEGSWLTVV.

The table lists this clonotype with a few counts. Just one base apart from a much larger clone, this may be a read error. The chain is built from TRBV20-1 and TRBJ2-2; D perhaps matches TRBD1 (6 bases). The CDR3 totals 13 residues. CDR1 and CDR2 from the germline V gene are DFQATT and SNEGSKA (reference sequence). The CDR3 nucleotides read TGCAGTGGAGGGGGAGCGAACGCCGGGGAGCTGTTTTTT. Translating it yields CSGGGANAGELFF.

This clonotype showed up many times. The chain couples TRBV4-1 to TRBJ1-2; tentative D call: TRBD1 (5 bases). Trimming took 3 bases from V and 4 from J, leaving 9 bases between them. The CDR3 totals 13 residues. CDR1 MGHRA and CDR2 YSYEKL come from the germline V gene. This CDR3 is CASSQGGAYGYTF. CDR3 in DNA: TGCGCCAGCAGCCAGGGAGGGGCCTATGGCTACACCTTC.

This clonotype was picked up many times. This chain connects TRBV7-9 to TRBJ2-3; D is possibly TRBD1 (6 bases). Trimming took 3 bases from V and 6 from J, leaving 13 bases between them. CDR3 length: 14 amino acids. Germline values: CDR1 SEHNR, CDR2 FQNEAQ (reference sequence). CDR3 region: CASSFGRGMDTQYF. In DNA, the CDR3 is TGTGCCAGCAGCTTTGGCAGGGGAATGGATACGCAGTATTTT.

With respect to this clonotype: A read error may explain this, as a much larger clone is one base away. This rearrangement joins TRBV6-2 or TRBV6-3 to TRBJ2-7, with 12 bases matching TRBD2. The germline V gene encodes CDR1 MNHEY and CDR2 SVGEGT. This CDR3 region has 15 residues. The CDR3 protein is CASASTSGGPYGQYF. CDR3 bases: TGTGCCAGCGCTTCGACTAGCGGGGGCCCCTACGGGCAGTACTTC.

This clonotype was observed a single time. A read error may be the cause here, since a much bigger clone is one base away. The chain recombines TRBV11-3 with TRBJ1-1, with D possibly being TRBD1 (6 bases). The CDR3 is made up of 15 amino acids. Germline V CDR1 and CDR2: SGHNT, YENEEA. The chain's CDR3 is CASSLLARTDTGAFF. The CDR3 coding sequence is TGTGCCAGCAGCTTATTAGCGAGGACAGACACTGGAGCTTTCTTT.

This clonotype was seen repeatedly, ten times or more. The genes are TRBV27 and TRBJ2-2; D not resolved. CDR3 length: 16 residues. Germline assignment: CDR1 MNHEY and CDR2 SMNVEV (reference sequence). V dropped 0 bases and J dropped 1 base, with 9 bases sitting between them. In DNA form, the CDR3 reads TGTGCCAGCAGTTTATCGCCGCGGTTGAACACCGGGGAGCTGTTTTTT. Translation gives CASSLSPRLNTGELFF.

Notes on this clonotype: The CDR3 end shows no conserved phenylalanine or tryptophan, and so a read error is likely. The chain uses TRBV7-9 and TRBJ1-1; no clear D. The V end was cut by 6 bases, the J end by 5 bases, with 10 bases between. Germline V gives CDR1 SEHNR, CDR2 FQNEAQ (reference sequence). The CDR3 loop spans 12 amino acids. The CDR3 DNA reads TGTGCCAGCAGTGACGGGTGGACTGAAGCTTTCCTT. This translates into CASSDGWTEAFL.

This clonotype was observed a handful of times. J is TRBJ1-1 and V is TRBV12-3 or TRBV12-4, with 7 bases that match TRBD1. There are 16 residues in the CDR3. The V and J ends lost 4 bases and 0 bases, in that order; junction bases with no gene match: 8. In nucleotides, the CDR3 is TGTGCCAGCAGTTCGCCGGGACAGCCGTTGAACACTGAAGCTTTCTTT. This codes for CASSSPGQPLNTEAFF.

This clonotype has more than one count but fewer than ten. V gene TRBV7-8 combines with J gene TRBJ2-5; D remains ambiguous. Germline assignment: CDR1 SGHVS and CDR2 FQNEAQ. V lost 0 bases to trimming and J lost 5 bases, with 10 bases between them. This CDR3 has 14 residues. The CDR3 DNA reads as TGTGCCAGCAGCTTAGCGTTACCCGGGGAGACCCAGTACTTC. Translating it yields CASSLALPGETQYF.

This clonotype has ten or more counts. This chain links TRBV4-3 with TRBJ1-2, with 10 positions matching TRBD1. CDR3 size: 16 residues. In germline, CDR1 is LGHNA, CDR2 YSLEER. V shed 2 bases, J shed 4 bases, and the junction held 7 bases outside the gene matches. CDR3 loop: CASSQSTGGAIYGYTF. Here the CDR3 DNA reads TGCGCCAGCAGCCAATCGACAGGGGGCGCCATCTATGGCTACACCTTC.

This clonotype showed up many times. The rearrangement links TRBV7-3 to TRBJ2-5, with D unclear. V lost 3 bases to trimming and J lost 1 base, with 6 bases between them. Looked up from germline, CDR1 is SGHTA and CDR2 is FQGTGA. The CDR3 has 13 residues. DNA of the CDR3: TGTGCCAGCAGCTTGTTCCCCCAAGAGACCCAGTACTTC. This gives the protein CASSLFPQETQYF.

This clonotype was picked up one time. Possible read error: a much larger clone is one base away. This chain connects TRBV7-3 to TRBJ2-7; D gene ambiguous. Germline CDR1 SGHTA, CDR2 FQGTGA. This CDR3 spans 15 amino acids. In nucleotides, the CDR3 is TGTGCCAGCAGCTTAGATGGGTTTCTGGGTAACGAGCAGCACTTC. Translation: CASSLDGFLGNEQHF.

This clonotype showed up many times. For the CDR3, the DNA is TGTGCCACCAGTGACCTCGACAGCCAAGAGACCCAGTACTTC. Amino acids: CATSDLDSQETQYF. V gene TRBV24-1 combines with J gene TRBJ2-5; tentative D call: TRBD1 (5 bases). The CDR3 length is 14 residues. CDR1 is KGHDR and CDR2 is SFDVKD in the germline V gene. The V end lost 4 bases, the J end lost 1 base, and 9 bases lay between the germline ends.

In its sample, this clonotype was seen many times. The chain carries TRBV7-8 and TRBJ2-4; the match to TRBD1 covers 9 bases. V lost 5 bases to trimming and J lost 8 bases; unmatched junction nucleotides: 7. The CDR3 sequence is 14 residues long. Germline V gene data show CDR1 as SGHVS and CDR2 as FQNEAQ. Here the CDR3 DNA reads TGTGCCAGCAGCACGGGACAGGGCTTAGACATTCAGTACTTC. It is translated as CASSTGQGLDIQYF.

This clonotype has a count of ten or more. J is TRBJ2-7 and V is TRBV7-9; D is perhaps TRBD2 (6 bases). The CDR3 has 15 amino acids. V was pared by 2 bases and J by 0 bases, with 11 bases between. Per germline, CDR1 SEHNR and CDR2 FQNEAQ (reference sequence). The CDR3 sequence is CASSLSAGTSYEQYF. CDR3 nucleotides: TGTGCCAGCAGCTTATCCGCGGGAACCTCCTACGAGCAGTACTTC.

This clonotype was observed a handful of times. The rearrangement uses TRBV20-1 and TRBJ2-1; 9 bases line up with TRBD2. From germline, CDR1 is DFQATT and CDR2 SNEGSKA (reference sequence). V shed 0 bases, J shed 6 bases, and the junction held 12 bases outside the gene matches. The length of the CDR3 is 17 residues. The CDR3 DNA reads as TGCAGTGCTAGAGATTACGTAGCGGGAGCGCGGGGCAATGAGCAGTTCTTC. This encodes CSARDYVAGARGNEQFF.